These 8 T cell receptor beta chains share one sample of origin, sequenced in a study of blood T cell repertoires in COVID-19. Libraries were prepared by immunoSEQ multiplex PCR; TCRdb keeps only in-frame clonotypes and omits some of them. The profile shows about 140,000 clones, 85% to 90% of them singletons. The sample consisted of peripheral blood. The receptor source for this set is a human donor in a cohort sampled during active COVID-19.

The J gene is TRBJ2-1, the V gene TRBV6-1; 10 bases are shared with TRBD1. Per the germline V gene, CDR1 is MNHNS and CDR2 is SASEGT. Unmatched junction bases numbered 14, after V lost 4 bases and J lost 8 bases. This CDR3 has 17 residues. CDR3 DNA sequence: TGTGCCAGCAGTGCCTCCCCGGGGCGACAGGGGGCCGATGAGCAGTTCTTC. It specifies CASSASPGRQGADEQFF.

This clone was seen ten or more times. V gene TRBV20-1 combines with J gene TRBJ2-5, with 10 positions matching TRBD2. CDR3 size: 11 residues. J lost 14 bases, V lost 4 bases, and 7 bases had no gene match. Germline-derived CDR1 and CDR2 are DFQATT and SNEGSKA (reference sequence). CDR3 region: CSAKDRLAGYF. CDR3 in DNA: TGCAGTGCTAAAGACCGACTAGCGGGTTACTTC.

V and J are TRBV19 and TRBJ1-5; TRBD1 agrees at 10 bases. CDR3 length: 14 amino acids. CDR1 is LNHDA, CDR2 SQIVND, per germline (reference sequence). The V gene end was trimmed by 3 bases and the J gene end by 4 bases; junction bases not matched to a gene: 0. The CDR3 region has the DNA TGTGCCAGTAGTATGGACAGGGGGAATCAGCCCCAGCATTTT. It specifies CASSMDRGNQPQHF.

The chain has TRBV9 and TRBJ2-2; D is possibly TRBD1 (6 bases). Germline CDR1 and CDR2: SGDLS and YYNGEE. V lost 7 bases, J lost 2 bases, and 12 bases lay in between. The CDR3 sequence is 14 residues long. CDR3 sequence reads: CASSEGTNTGELFF. In DNA form, the CDR3 reads TGTGCCAGCTCGGAAGGGACAAACACCGGGGAGCTGTTTTTT.

The chain combines TRBV30 with TRBJ2-3; 7 nucleotides agree with TRBD1. This CDR3 region has 16 residues. The V gene end was trimmed by 1 base and the J gene end by 1 base; junction bases not matched to a gene: 8. The germline V gene encodes CDR1 GTSNPN and CDR2 SVGIG (reference sequence). For the CDR3, the DNA is TGTGCCTGGAGTGCCAACAGGGGTTTCGGCACAGATACGCAGTATTTT. This encodes CAWSANRGFGTDTQYF.

J is TRBJ2-3 and V is TRBV7-2; D perhaps matches TRBD2 (5 bases). The CDR3 sequence is 13 residues long. Trimming shortened V by 5 bases and J by 6 bases, and 12 bases separated the two germline ends. Germline loops: CDR1 SGHTA, CDR2 FQGNSA. The CDR3 nucleotides read TGTGCCAGCAGCCAAGGACTCAAGGATACGCAGTATTTT. Amino acids: CASSQGLKDTQYF.

In its sample, this clone was seen once. With a much larger clone just one base away, this may be a read error. The chain couples TRBV27 to TRBJ2-1, with D tentatively TRBD1 (6 bases). The V gene's germline CDR1 is MNHEY and CDR2 SMNVEV (reference sequence). CDR3 length: 13 amino acids. V shed 4 bases and J shed 3 bases, with 7 bases lying between them. In nucleotides, the CDR3 is TGTGCCAGCAGTTACAGGGACTACAATGAGCAGTTCTTC. This encodes CASSYRDYNEQFF.

The chain uses TRBV7-8 and TRBJ2-1; perhaps TRBD2 as D (6 bases). V was clipped by 4 bases and J by 8 bases, with 12 bases between them. This CDR3 has 13 residues. The germline CDR1 and CDR2 sequences are SGHVS and FQNEAQ. The CDR3 spells CASSSKTGDEQFF. The CDR3 bases are TGTGCCAGCAGCTCCAAGACGGGAGATGAGCAGTTCTTC.